Given below is one T cell receptor (beta chain) in context. The antigen is unknown. The V end was cut by 4 bases, the J end by 8 bases, with 11 bases between. CDR3 size: 12 residues. In germline, CDR1 is SNHLY, CDR2 FYNNEI. 5'RACE primed at constant segments yielded TCR alpha and TCR beta cDNA libraries bearing sample barcodes and UMIs. MiXCR, applied by TCRdb to the 5' RACE reads, yields one record per CDR3 protein. The sample has roughly 410,000 distinct CDR3 sequences; 20% to 30% are singletons. These data originate in a study of T-cell memory formation after mild COVID-19. Broader study findings: A subset of responding clones appeared in pre-infection memory, suggesting cross-reactive memory joined.

This TCR was recovered from an adult woman who had mild COVID-19 (a few samples of this study predate the infection). Cell type and time point are not known. Sequences were obtained from PBMCs or a T cell subset sorted from them (not recorded which). V gene TRBV2 combines with J gene TRBJ1-2; D is possibly TRBD1 (5 bases). Here the CDR3 DNA reads TGTGCCAGCAGTGGGGACGTGGACGGCTACACCTTC. As protein: CASSGDVDGYTF.